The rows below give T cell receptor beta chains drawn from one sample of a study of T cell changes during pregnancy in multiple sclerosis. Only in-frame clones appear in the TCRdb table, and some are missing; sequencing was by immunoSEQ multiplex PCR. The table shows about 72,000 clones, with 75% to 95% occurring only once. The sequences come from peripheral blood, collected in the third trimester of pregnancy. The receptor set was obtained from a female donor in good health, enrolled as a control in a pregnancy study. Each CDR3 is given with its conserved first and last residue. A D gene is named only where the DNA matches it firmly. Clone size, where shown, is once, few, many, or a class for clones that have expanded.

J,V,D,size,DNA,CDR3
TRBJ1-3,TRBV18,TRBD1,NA,TGTGCCAGCTCACCCCAGACAGGGGCTGGAAACACCATATATTTT,CASSPQTGAGNTIYF
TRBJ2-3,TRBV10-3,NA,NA,TGTGCCATCAGCTCGTCCCTAGTTCTTACAGATACGCAGTATTTT,CAISSSLVLTDTQYF
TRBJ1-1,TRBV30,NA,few,TGTGCCTGGAGTGTACCTCCAGCTGAAGCTTTCTTT,CAWSVPPAEAFF
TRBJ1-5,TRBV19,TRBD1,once,TGTGCCAGTACGGGGGTGACAGGGATCCCCAATCAGCCCCAGCATTTT,CASTGVTGIPNQPQHF
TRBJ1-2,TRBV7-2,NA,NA,TGTGCCAGCAGCTTAGCTAGCCTTGCCTCTGGCTACACCTTC,CASSLASLASGYTF
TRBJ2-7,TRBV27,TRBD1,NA,TGTGCCAGCAGTTTGGTTACTACAGGGGGCAGGGGTTACGAGCAGTACTTC,CASSLVTTGGRGYEQYF
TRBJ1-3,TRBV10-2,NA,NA,TGCGCCAGCAGTGATCAGGCCCGCTCTGGAAACACCATATATTTT,CASSDQARSGNTIYF
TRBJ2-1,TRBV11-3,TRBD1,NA,TGTGCCAGCAGCCACGGGACAGTCGGCGAGCAGTTCTTC,CASSHGTVGEQFF
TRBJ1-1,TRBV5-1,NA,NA,TGCGCCAGCAGCTTGGCCCAGGCCGGGAACACTGAAGCTTTCTTT,CASSLAQAGNTEAFF
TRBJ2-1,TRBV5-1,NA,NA,TGCGCCAGCAGCTTGGCAGGGTCGTCCTACAATGAGCAGTTCTTC,CASSLAGSSYNEQFF
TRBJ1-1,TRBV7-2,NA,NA,TGTGCCAGCAGCTTAGCGATCCGGGGCACTGAAGCTTTCTTT,CASSLAIRGTEAFF
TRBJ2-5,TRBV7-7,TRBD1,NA,TGTGCTAGCAGCTTAGGGACAGGGGGCTGGGAAGAGACCCAGTACTTC,CASSLGTGGWEETQYF
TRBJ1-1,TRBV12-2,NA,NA,TGTGCAAGTCGCTTCCTCGGGACAGGGCCCCGAACCACTGAAGCTTTCTTT,CASRFLGTGPRTTEAFF
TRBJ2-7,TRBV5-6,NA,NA,TGTGCCAGCAGCTTGATGACAGTCTACGAGCAGTACTTC,CASSLMTVYEQYF
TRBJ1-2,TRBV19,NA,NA,TGTGCCAGCCGGACGACAGACGACCCCACCTTC,CASRTTDDPTF
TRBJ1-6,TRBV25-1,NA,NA,TGTGCCAGCAGTGGCCCGAATGTGGGAGCCTATAATTCACCCCTCCACTTT,CASSGPNVGAYNSPLHF